The 10 T cell receptor beta chains below come from one sample, sequenced in a study of blood T cells in healthy people across ages. With a J-beta primer mix and a sample-barcoded 5' primer, a second PCR ran about 7 to 11 cycles. Each CDR3 protein is one row after TCRdb ran MiXCR on the 5' RACE reads. The data contain more than 1.4 million distinct CDR3 sequences, about 40% of them singletons. The specimen was blood. These receptors were obtained from a woman aged 18 to 35 in good health.

This clonotype was picked up a small number of times. The rearrangement uses TRBV12-3 or TRBV12-4 and TRBJ2-4, with a tentative D call TRBD2 (5 bases). The CDR3 spans 15 residues. V dropped 3 bases and J dropped 8 bases, with 17 bases sitting between them. This chain's CDR3 is CASSLGNSGLDIQYF. The CDR3 DNA reads as TGTGCCAGCAGTTTGGGTAACAGTGGACTTGACATTCAGTACTTC.

This rearrangement joins TRBV29-1 to TRBJ2-5; D uncertain. The J call may be faulty, since TRBJ2-7 better matches the DNA end. Germline V gives CDR1 SQVTM, CDR2 ANQGSEA. The length of the CDR3 is 13 residues. The CDR3 DNA sequence: TGCAGCGTTGAAGACGACGTCTCCTACGAGCAGTACTTC. Translating it yields CSVEDDVSYEQYF.

As for this clonotype: Just one base apart from a much larger clone, this may be a read error. CDR3 residues: CASGEDEQYF. The CDR3 nucleotides read TGTGCCAGCGGGGAAGACGAGCAGTACTTC. The chain joins TRBV9 to TRBJ2-7; D gene unclear. Trimming left V 7 bases short and J 5 bases short, with 7 bases between. The CDR3 loop spans 10 amino acids. Germline CDR1 is SGDLS and CDR2 is YYNGEE.

This chain's CDR3 is CASSRWTSIDEQYF. Here the CDR3 DNA reads TGTGCCAGCAGTAGGTGGACTTCTATCGACGAGCAGTACTTC. This sequence joins TRBV25-1 and TRBJ2-7; D might be TRBD2 (5 bases). CDR1 and CDR2 (germline): MGHDK, SYGVNS. This CDR3 is built from 14 residues. Trimming took off 5 bases at V and 5 bases at J, with 16 bases between the two ends.

The chain combines TRBV20-1 with TRBJ2-7; D unresolved. CDR1 and CDR2 from the germline V gene are DFQATT and SNEGSKA (reference sequence). This CDR3 is 13 amino acids long. V lost 1 base, J lost 4 bases, and 11 bases lay in between. The CDR3 nucleotides read TGCAGTGCTAGAGGGCTTTCGGTTTACGAGCAGTACTTC. Translating it yields CSARGLSVYEQYF.

This chain links TRBV5-1 with TRBJ1-1; D is undetermined. CDR1 SGHRS and CDR2 YFSETQ come from the germline V gene. This CDR3 comprises 15 residues. V was shortened by 5 bases and J by 1 base, with 15 bases between the two germline ends. The CDR3 protein is CASSSLPGPNTEAFF. The CDR3 region has the DNA TGCGCCAGCAGTAGTCTCCCAGGACCGAACACTGAAGCTTTCTTT.

This clonotype was seen ten or more times. V gene TRBV11-2 combines with J gene TRBJ2-5; D possibly corresponds to TRBD1 (5 bases). V was pared by 3 bases and J by 3 bases, with 20 bases between. CDR1 SGHAT and CDR2 FQNNGV come from the germline V gene. The CDR3 is 17 residues long. CDR3 residues: CASSLGQGLNLEETQYF. The CDR3 DNA reads as TGTGCCAGCAGCTTGGGGCAGGGTTTGAATCTAGAAGAGACCCAGTACTTC.

The gene calls are TRBV2 and TRBJ1-2, with D uncertain. This CDR3 has 13 amino acids. Germline-derived CDR1 and CDR2 are SNHLY and FYNNEI. V was trimmed by 3 bases and J by 0 bases, leaving 5 bases between them. The CDR3 protein is CASSERANYGYTF. CDR3 sequence (DNA): TGTGCCAGCAGTGAGAGGGCTAACTATGGCTACACCTTC.

This clonotype was recorded a few times. The rearrangement joins TRBV11-2 to TRBJ2-7, with TRBD1 identical over 8 bases. The CDR3 consists of 15 residues. Germline lookup yields CDR1 SGHAT and CDR2 FQNNGV. The ends lost 6 bases at V and 3 bases at J; junction bases unmatched: 10. CDR3 coding DNA: TGTGCCAGCAGTCTCAGGGGGCTTGACTTCTACGAGCAGTACTTC. Translation gives CASSLRGLDFYEQYF. The full variable domain, in which reference TRBV11-2 and TRBJ2-7 provide the parts outside the CDR3, is EAGVAQSPRYKIIEKRQSVAFWCNPISGHATLYWYQQILGQGPKLLIQFQNNGVVDDSQLPKDRFSAERLKGVDSTLKIQPAKLEDSAVYLCASSLRGLDFYEQYFGPGTRLTVT.

This clonotype occurred a few times. V gene TRBV20-1 combines with J gene TRBJ1-2; the match to TRBD1 covers 8 bases. The V segment lost 7 bases and the J segment 5 bases; nucleotides outside the gene matches: 15. The CDR3 runs to 15 residues. The germline gives CDR1 DFQATT, CDR2 SNEGSKA (reference sequence). The CDR3 DNA reads as TGCAGTGTTATGTACAGGGGGGCGATCGGGTATGGCTACACCTTC. This sequence encodes CSVMYRGAIGYGYTF.